This entry concerns a single TCR beta chain. This entry is derived from a study of Tregs in tolerant kidney transplant recipients. This CDR3 is built from 13 residues. In germline, CDR1 is SGHTA, CDR2 FQGTGA. V was trimmed by 1 base and J by 8 bases, leaving 11 bases between them. Generated by immunoSEQ multiplex PCR, the TCRdb table keeps only in-frame clones and is missing some. Of 75,000 to 85,000 clones listed, approximately 90% are singletons. The genes are TRBV7-3 and TRBJ1-1; a weak D match, TRBD1 (5 bases). The TCR originated in a human donor who received a combined kidney and bone marrow transplant. Sequencing used Tregs from blood, obtained before the transplant. In nucleotides, the CDR3 is TGTGCCAGCAGCTTAATTGGGGCGTCGGAAGCTTTCTTT. Its protein is CASSLIGASEAFF.